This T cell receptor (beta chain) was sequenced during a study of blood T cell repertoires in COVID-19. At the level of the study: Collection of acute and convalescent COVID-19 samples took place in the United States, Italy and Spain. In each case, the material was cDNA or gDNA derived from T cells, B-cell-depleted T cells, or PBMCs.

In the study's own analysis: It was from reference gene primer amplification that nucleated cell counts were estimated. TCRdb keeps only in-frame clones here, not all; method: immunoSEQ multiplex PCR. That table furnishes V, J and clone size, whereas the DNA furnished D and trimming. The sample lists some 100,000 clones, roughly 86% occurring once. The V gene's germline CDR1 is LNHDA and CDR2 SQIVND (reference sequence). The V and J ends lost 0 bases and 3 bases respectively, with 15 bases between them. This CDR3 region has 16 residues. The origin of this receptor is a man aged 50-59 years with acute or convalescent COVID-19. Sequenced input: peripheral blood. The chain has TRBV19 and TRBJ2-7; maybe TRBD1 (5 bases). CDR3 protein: CASSIDQTTTVYEQYF. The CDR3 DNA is TGTGCCAGTAGTATAGATCAAACCACGACAGTCTACGAGCAGTACTTC.